Below are 8 T cell receptor beta chains sequenced from a single sample in a study of T cells in localized non-small cell lung cancer. Profiling relied on immunoSEQ multiplex PCR, and the TCRdb table lists in-frame clones only, not all of them. This table holds 1,500 to 2,000 clones, 32% found once. Sample: lung tumor tissue, taken before any cancer treatment. These receptors all come from a female donor of 60 years or more with stage I squamous cell lung carcinoma.

The chain joins TRBV29-1 to TRBJ1-5; D not resolved. This CDR3 is 12 amino acids long. V gave up 4 bases and J gave up 3 bases, with 7 bases separating them. CDR1 and CDR2 from the germline V gene are SQVTM and ANQGSEA. For the CDR3, the DNA is TGCAGCGTTGGGGGTCTCAATCAGCCCCAGCATTTT. Protein product: CSVGGLNQPQHF.

The rearrangement links TRBV14 to TRBJ1-4; D remains ambiguous. Germline CDR1 is SGHDN and CDR2 is FVKESK. V was clipped by 0 bases and J by 8 bases, with 13 bases between them. CDR3 size: 15 residues. CDR3: CASSQDRRMGEKLFF. CDR3 DNA sequence: TGTGCCAGCAGCCAAGACCGCCGGATGGGGGAAAAACTGTTTTTT.

There are a few counts of this clone. This chain links TRBV7-1 with TRBJ2-7; D assignment may be TRBD1 or TRBD2 (6 bases each). TRBV7-1 is an ORF, with its function uncertain. This CDR3 region has 13 residues. V was cut by 4 bases and J by 4 bases, with 11 bases left in between. The CDR3 is CASSFQGRYEQYF. The CDR3 bases are TGTGCCAGCAGCTTCCAGGGGAGGTACGAGCAGTACTTC.

This clone was picked up a small number of times. The V and J genes are TRBV18 and TRBJ1-1, with D uncertain. The V end lost 0 bases, the J end lost 1 base, and 0 bases lay between the germline ends. This CDR3 contains 12 residues. Germline CDR1 KGHSH, CDR2 LQKENI. As DNA, the CDR3 is TGTGCCAGCTCACCACCGAACACTGAAGCTTTCTTT. Its translation: CASSPPNTEAFF.

In its sample, this clone was seen a few times. This CDR3 is CASSLGRGGETDTQYF. CDR3 DNA sequence: TGCGCCAGCAGCTTGGGCCGGGGTGGGGAGACAGATACGCAGTATTTT. The chain couples TRBV5-1 to TRBJ2-3; weak D call: TRBD2 (5 bases). Per germline, CDR1 SGHRS and CDR2 YFSETQ. There are 16 residues in the CDR3. V lost 0 bases, J lost 3 bases, and 14 bases lay in between.

Only a few counts were recorded for this clone. The rearrangement uses TRBV9 and TRBJ2-6; tentative D call: TRBD1 (6 bases). V dropped 7 bases and J dropped 2 bases, with 16 bases sitting between them. Germline V CDR1 and CDR2: SGDLS, YYNGEE. The CDR3 contains 16 residues. In nucleotides, the CDR3 is TGTGCCAGCGAACGGGACAAGGAGACTGGGGCCAACGTCCTGACTTTC. As protein: CASERDKETGANVLTF.

The rearrangement joins TRBV19 to TRBJ1-2; 9 bases are shared with TRBD1. Germline CDR1 and CDR2: LNHDA and SQIVND (reference sequence). The CDR3 totals 13 residues. V was pared by 5 bases and J by 7 bases, with 5 bases of the junction left unmatched. The DNA for the CDR3 is TGTGCCAGTAGTCCCGGGACAGGGATTGGCTACACCTTC. Translated, it gives CASSPGTGIGYTF.

The table lists this clone with a few counts. The chain uses TRBV19 and TRBJ1-1; D call uncertain. CDR3 length: 11 amino acids. Trimming removed 6 bases from V and 9 bases from J, with 11 bases in between. Per germline, CDR1 LNHDA and CDR2 SQIVND (reference sequence). CDR3 sequence reads: CASRQVGQAFF. The CDR3 coding sequence is TGTGCCAGTAGGCAAGTCGGTCAAGCTTTCTTT.